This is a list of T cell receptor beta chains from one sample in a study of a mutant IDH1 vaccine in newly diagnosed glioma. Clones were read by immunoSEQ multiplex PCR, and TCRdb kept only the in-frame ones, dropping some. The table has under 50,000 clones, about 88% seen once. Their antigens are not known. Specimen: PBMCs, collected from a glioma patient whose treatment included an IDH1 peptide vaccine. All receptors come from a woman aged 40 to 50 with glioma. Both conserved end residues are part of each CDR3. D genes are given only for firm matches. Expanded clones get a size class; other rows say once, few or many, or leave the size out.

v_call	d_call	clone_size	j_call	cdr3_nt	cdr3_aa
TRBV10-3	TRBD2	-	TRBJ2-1	TGTGCCATCAGTGAGCGCGGGACTAGCGGGAGCGATGAGCAGTTCTTC	CAISERGTSGSDEQFF
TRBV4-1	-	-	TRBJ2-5	TGCGCCAGCAGCCCGAGGGCAGAAGGGTACTTC	CASSPRAEGYF
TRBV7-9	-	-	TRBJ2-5	TGTGCCAGCAGTTTACAGGTACAAGAGACCCAGTACTTC	CASSLQVQETQYF
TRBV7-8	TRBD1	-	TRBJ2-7	TGTGCCAGCAGCTCAACCGGGACAGCATCCTACGAGCAGTACTTC	CASSSTGTASYEQYF
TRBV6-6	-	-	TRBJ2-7	TGTGCCAGCGGGTGGTCCTACGAGCAGTACTTC	CASGWSYEQYF
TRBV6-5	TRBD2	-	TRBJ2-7	TGTGCCAGCAGCCCCAGCGGGGGGGGCTACGAGCAGTACTTC	CASSPSGGGYEQYF
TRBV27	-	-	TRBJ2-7	TGTGCCAGCAGAGTGTCCGGGACCGCAACGGGGCAGTACTTC	CASRVSGTATGQYF
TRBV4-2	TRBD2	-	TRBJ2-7	TGTGCCAGCAGCCAAGATATGCGGGGGGCGTCCTACGAGCAGTACTTC	CASSQDMRGASYEQYF
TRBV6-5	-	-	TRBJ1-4	TGTGCCAGCAGTTACGGGAGCGTGGGCGAAAAACTGTTTTTT	CASSYGSVGEKLFF
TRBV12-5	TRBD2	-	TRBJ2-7	TGTGCTAGTGGATCCCTAGCGGGGGGGCATTACGAGCAGTACTTC	CASGSLAGGHYEQYF
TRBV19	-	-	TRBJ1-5	TGTGCCAGTAGTATAAGGACAGTGAATCAGCCCCAGCATTTT	CASSIRTVNQPQHF
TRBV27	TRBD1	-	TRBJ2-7	TGTGCCAGCAGGAGGCCCGGGACAGGGAGTACCTACGAGCAGTACTTC	CASRRPGTGSTYEQYF
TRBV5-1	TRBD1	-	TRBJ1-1	TGCGCCAGCAGCAAGGGACAGTTGAACACTGAAGCTTTCTTT	CASSKGQLNTEAFF
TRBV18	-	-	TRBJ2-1	TGTGCCAGCTCACCGTTGGACTCCTACAATGAGCAGTTCTTC	CASSPLDSYNEQFF
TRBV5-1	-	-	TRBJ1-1	TGCGCCAGCAGCACAGTTGGAAACACTGAAGCTTTCTTT	CASSTVGNTEAFF
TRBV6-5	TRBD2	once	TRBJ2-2	TGTGCCAGCAGTTACTCGACTAGCGTCCACACCGGGGAGCTGTTTTTT	CASSYSTSVHTGELFF
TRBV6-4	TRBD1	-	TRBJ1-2	TGTGCCAGCAGTGAAAGACAGGGGGGTGGCTACACCTTC	CASSERQGGGYTF
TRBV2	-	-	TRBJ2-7	TGTGCCAGCAGTGGCGAAGTATTCTACGAGCAGTACTTC	CASSGEVFYEQYF
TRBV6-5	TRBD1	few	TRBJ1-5	TGTGCCAGCAGACTTACAGGGGCGCTGAATCAGCCCCAGCATTTT	CASRLTGALNQPQHF
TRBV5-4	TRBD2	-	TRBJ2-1	TGTGCCAGCAGCTCAGTAGCGGGGGGTGGTTACAATGAGCAGTTCTTC	CASSSVAGGGYNEQFF
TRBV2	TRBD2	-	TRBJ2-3	TGTGCCAGCAGCCCCCGACTAGCGGTGTCAGATACGCAGTATTTT	CASSPRLAVSDTQYF
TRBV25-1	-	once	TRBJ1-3	TGTGCCAGCAGTGATGGGCAGACTGACTCTGGAAACACCATATATTTT	CASSDGQTDSGNTIYF
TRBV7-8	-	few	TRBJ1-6	TGTGCCAGCAGCTCACGTCCCAGGGGTCAGGGTCATTCACCCCTCCACTTT	CASSSRPRGQGHSPLHF
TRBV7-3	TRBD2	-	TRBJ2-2	TGTGCCAGCAGCCCCGGCTCGCTAGCGGTCACCGGGGAGCTGTTTTTT	CASSPGSLAVTGELFF
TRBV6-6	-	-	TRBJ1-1	TGTGCCAGCAGTTACCCGGGGGGCACTGAAGCTTTCTTT	CASSYPGGTEAFF
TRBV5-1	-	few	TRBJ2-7	TGCGCCAGCAGCCCCGGGAGTGGGCCCCTCTACGAGCAGTACTTC	CASSPGSGPLYEQYF